A selection of T cell receptor beta chains follows, all from one sample in a study of cytomegalovirus exposure and HLA in healthy donors. Produced via immunoSEQ multiplex PCR; TCRdb's table is partial and in-frame only. Of about 160,000 clones detected, approximately 80% appear once; the ten largest clones hold about 4.7%. The sample was PBMCs. Receptor source: a man aged 25 to 45 in good health and CMV-seronegative. CDR3s include the opening cysteine and the closing phenylalanine or tryptophan. The D gene is left open where the match is weak. Only part of the rows carry a size: once, few, many, or a class if the clone is expanded.

abundance | j_gene | v_gene | d_gene | CDR3aa | CDR3nt
- | TRBJ1-4 | TRBV7-2 | - | CASSGDLLRTNEKLFF | TGTGCCAGCAGCGGAGATCTACTTAGAACTAATGAAAAACTGTTTTTT
- | TRBJ1-5 | TRBV10-3 | - | CAISESKEQAQPQHF | TGTGCCATCAGTGAGTCGAAGGAACAGGCTCAGCCCCAGCATTTT
few | TRBJ1-1 | TRBV30 | TRBD1 | CAWSRDRTNTEAFF | TGTGCCTGGTCCCGGGACAGGACGAACACTGAAGCTTTCTTT
- | TRBJ1-1 | TRBV6-5 | - | CASSPSRGTDTEAFF | TGTGCCAGCAGTCCTTCTAGGGGGACGGACACTGAAGCTTTCTTT
few | TRBJ1-1 | TRBV5-1 | TRBD1 | CASSSQPGQIEAFF | TGCGCCAGCAGCTCTCAACCGGGACAGATTGAAGCTTTCTTT
- | TRBJ1-5 | TRBV27 | - | CASSPDSYSNQPQHF | TGTGCCAGCAGCCCTGACAGTTATAGCAATCAGCCCCAGCATTTT
- | TRBJ2-7 | TRBV30 | - | CAWSLGLLSYEQYF | TGTGCCTGGAGTTTAGGACTACTCTCTTACGAGCAGTACTTC
- | TRBJ2-1 | TRBV9 | - | CASSPGLAYNEQFF | TGTGCCAGCAGCCCGGGACTCGCCTACAATGAGCAGTTCTTC
- | TRBJ2-5 | TRBV30 | TRBD2 | CAWSVRAFRTSGKETQYF | TGTGCCTGGAGTGTAAGGGCTTTCAGGACTAGCGGTAAAGAGACCCAGTACTTC
- | TRBJ1-1 | TRBV6-5 | - | CASNTRGSTEAFF | TGTGCCAGCAACACGCGGGGGAGCACTGAAGCTTTCTTT
- | TRBJ2-3 | TRBV4-3 | TRBD2 | CASSQETLAGNTQYF | TGCGCCAGCAGCCAAGAAACACTAGCGGGAAATACGCAGTATTTT
- | TRBJ1-3 | TRBV6-1 | - | CASSGKTGTGNTIYF | TGTGCCAGCAGTGGAAAGACAGGAACTGGAAACACCATATATTTT
few | TRBJ2-7 | TRBV27 | TRBD2 | CASSLQRERYEQYF | TGTGCCAGCAGTTTACAGCGGGAGAGGTACGAGCAGTACTTC
- | TRBJ2-5 | TRBV5-8 | TRBD2 | CASSLRISGGFQYF | TGTGCCAGCAGCTTGAGGATTAGCGGGGGGTTCCAGTACTTC
once | TRBJ2-6 | TRBV4-1 | - | CASSLSPGTRGSGANVLTF | TGCGCCAGCAGCCTTTCACCCGGGACAAGGGGCTCTGGGGCCAACGTCCTGACTTTC
- | TRBJ1-6 | TRBV28 | TRBD1 | CASSHQTGANSPLHF | TGTGCCAGCAGCCATCAGACAGGGGCGAATTCACCCCTCCACTTT
- | TRBJ2-1 | TRBV6-6 | TRBD2 | CASSYFSGTSPDEQFF | TGTGCCAGCAGTTACTTTTCCGGGACTAGTCCCGATGAGCAGTTCTTC
- | TRBJ1-1 | TRBV11-2 | - | CASSLVAGSGTEAFF | TGTGCCAGCAGCTTAGTGGCTGGCTCGGGCACTGAAGCTTTCTTT
- | TRBJ2-5 | TRBV5-4 | - | CASSRVGLETQYF | TGTGCCAGCAGCCGGGTCGGATTGGAGACCCAGTACTTC
- | TRBJ1-1 | TRBV7-8 | - | CASSLGDSGGRTEAFF | TGTGCCAGCAGCTTAGGGGACTCCGGAGGTAGGACTGAAGCTTTCTTT
- | TRBJ2-2 | TRBV9 | - | CASSVEPGELFF | TGTGCCAGCAGCGTAGAGCCCGGGGAGCTGTTTTTT
- | TRBJ1-1 | TRBV7-9 | TRBD1 | CASSRTGEAFF | TGTGCCAGCAGCCGGACAGGAGAAGCTTTCTTT
few | TRBJ2-1 | TRBV25-1 | - | CASSEWAGDSDNEQFF | TGTGCCAGCAGTGAATGGGCAGGTGACAGTGACAATGAGCAGTTCTTC
- | TRBJ2-5 | TRBV7-3 | - | CASSLIGGPQETQYF | TGTGCCAGCAGCTTAATCGGGGGGCCCCAAGAGACCCAGTACTTC
once | TRBJ2-1 | TRBV28 | - | CASIYRLRGYNEQFF | TGTGCCAGCATTTACAGGCTGCGGGGATATAATGAGCAGTTCTTC
- | TRBJ2-2 | TRBV7-3 | TRBD1 | CASSLITGQGGTGELFF | TGTGCCAGCAGCTTAATAACGGGACAGGGCGGCACCGGGGAGCTGTTTTTT
- | TRBJ1-2 | TRBV10-2 | - | CASSGGPQRAAYGYTF | TGCGCCAGCAGTGGAGGGCCGCAACGGGCGGCCTATGGCTACACCTTC
- | TRBJ1-1 | TRBV30 | TRBD1 | CAWWDRAGAEAFF | TGTGCCTGGTGGGACAGGGCTGGGGCTGAAGCTTTCTTT
- | TRBJ2-7 | TRBV27 | TRBD2 | CASSSFSGRAGAYEQYF | TGTGCCAGCAGTTCCTTTAGCGGGAGGGCCGGGGCCTACGAGCAGTACTTC
- | TRBJ2-4 | TRBV6-1 | TRBD1 | CASSEVQGALNLAKNIQYF | TGTGCCAGCAGTGAAGTACAGGGGGCCCTCAACTTAGCCAAAAACATTCAGTACTTC
- | TRBJ2-7 | TRBV27 | - | CASPSDSGSYEQYF | TGTGCCAGCCCCTCGGATAGCGGTTCCTACGAGCAGTACTTC
- | TRBJ1-3 | TRBV7-2 | - | CASSPPWGVNTIYF | TGTGCCAGCAGCCCACCATGGGGGGTAAACACCATATATTTT